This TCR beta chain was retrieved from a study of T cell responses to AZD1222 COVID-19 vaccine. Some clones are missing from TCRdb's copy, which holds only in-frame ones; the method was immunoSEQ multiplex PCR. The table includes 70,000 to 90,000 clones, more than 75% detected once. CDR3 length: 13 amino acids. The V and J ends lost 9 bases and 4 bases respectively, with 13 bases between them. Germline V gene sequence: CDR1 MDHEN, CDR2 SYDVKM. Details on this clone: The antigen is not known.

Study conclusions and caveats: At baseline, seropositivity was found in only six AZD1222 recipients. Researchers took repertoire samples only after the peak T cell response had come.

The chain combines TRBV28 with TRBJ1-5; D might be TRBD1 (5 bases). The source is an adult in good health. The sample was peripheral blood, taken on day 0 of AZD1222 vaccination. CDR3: CASGGRDNQPQHF. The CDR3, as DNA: TGTGCCAGTGGGGGGAGGGATAATCAGCCCCAGCATTTT. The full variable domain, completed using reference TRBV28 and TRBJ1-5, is DVKVTQSSRYLVKRTGEKVFLECVQDMDHENMFWYRQDPGLGLRLIYFSYDVKMKEKGDIPEGYSVSREKKERFSLILESASTNQTSMYLCASGGRDNQPQHFGDGTRLSIL.